What follows is one T cell receptor (beta chain) and its context. As yet, its antigen is unknown. With 3 bases clipped from V and 7 bases from J, the junction kept 9 bases outside the gene matches. Germline lookup yields CDR1 DFQATT and CDR2 SNEGSKA (reference sequence). The CDR3 covers 16 residues. Clinical symptoms, serum thyroxine, TRAb, thyroid ultrasound and orbital computed tomography established diagnosis. The sample belongs to a study of T cells in Graves' hyperthyroidism and ophthalmopathy. Study findings and constraints: The blood repertoire included most of the expanded thyroid clonotypes above 0.001. A model of 13 V-J features distinguished ophthalmopathy from stable hyperthyroidism. The model identified upcoming ophthalmopathy a median about 7.1 months ahead of onset.

The investigators amplified TCR beta CDR3 regions from RNA transcripts. Researchers ran a first-round RT-PCR on the TCR CDR3 using the HTBI primer set. TCRdb independently ran MiXCR on the multiplex PCR reads; one entry per CDR3 protein. This sample yields hundreds of thousands of distinct CDR3 sequences, of which less than 45% are seen a single time; approximately 6.8% belongs to the top ten. The sample taken for sequencing was peripheral blood or thyroid tissue (not recorded which). This sequence originates from an adult man with Graves' disease, either hyperthyroidism or ophthalmopathy (not recorded which). This chain links TRBV20-1 with TRBJ1-6; 10 positions agree with TRBD1. The CDR3 nucleotides read TGCAGTGCTAGCCAGCCTGGACAGGGGGACAATTCACCCCTCCACTTT. It translates to CSASQPGQGDNSPLHF.